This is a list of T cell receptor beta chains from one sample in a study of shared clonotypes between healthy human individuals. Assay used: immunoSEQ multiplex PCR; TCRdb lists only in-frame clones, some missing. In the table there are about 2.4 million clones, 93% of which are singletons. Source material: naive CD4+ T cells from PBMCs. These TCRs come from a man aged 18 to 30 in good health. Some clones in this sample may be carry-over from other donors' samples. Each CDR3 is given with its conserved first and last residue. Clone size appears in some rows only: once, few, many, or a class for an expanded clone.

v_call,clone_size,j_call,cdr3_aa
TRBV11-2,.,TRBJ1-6,CASSLKTGGRSPLHF
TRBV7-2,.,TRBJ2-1,CASSPSRASSYNEQFF
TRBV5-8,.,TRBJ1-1,CASSKRGMGTEAFF
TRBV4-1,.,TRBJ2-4,CASSQGASLRGLKNIQYF
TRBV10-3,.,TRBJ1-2,CAIRSPGGEWGYTF
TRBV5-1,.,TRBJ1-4,CASSLQGGGINEKLFF
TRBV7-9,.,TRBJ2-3,CASSLGSGSGDTQYF
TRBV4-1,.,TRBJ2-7,CASGDRATSYEQYF
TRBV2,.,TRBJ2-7,CASSPNTGLSYEQYF
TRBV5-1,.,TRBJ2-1,CASSSTLGTEQFF
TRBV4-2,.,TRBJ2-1,CASSQVASSYNEQFF
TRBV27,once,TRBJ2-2,CASSWGSFVGGELFF
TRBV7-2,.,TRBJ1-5,CASSLGTGGFQPQHF
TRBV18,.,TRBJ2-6,CASSPLTGGASGANVLTF
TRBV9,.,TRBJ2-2,CASSVASFPGAGPGELFF
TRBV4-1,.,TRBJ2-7,CASSQEWTGGGYEQYF
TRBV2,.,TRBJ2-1,CASVDRATEQFF
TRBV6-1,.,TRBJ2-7,CASSEASGRDEQYF
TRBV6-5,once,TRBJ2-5,CASSYYSGQETQYF
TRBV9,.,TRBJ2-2,CASSVGPNTGELFF
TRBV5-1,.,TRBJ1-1,CASSPPRGDYGEAFF
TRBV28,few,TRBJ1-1,CASTSGLRPPEAFF
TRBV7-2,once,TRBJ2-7,CASSLRADSYEQYF
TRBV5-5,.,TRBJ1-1,CASSPRGPLRTEAFF
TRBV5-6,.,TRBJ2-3,CASSLGGGGRVTDTQYF
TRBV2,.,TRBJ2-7,CASIRRQANHEQYF
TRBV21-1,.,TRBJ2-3,CASSKDGKSDTQYF
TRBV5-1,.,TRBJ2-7,CASSLGTREGQEQYF
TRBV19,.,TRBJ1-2,CASSARGYPNYGYTF
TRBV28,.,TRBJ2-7,CASSSPLDEQYF
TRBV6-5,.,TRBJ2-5,CASSPDRWWGTQYF
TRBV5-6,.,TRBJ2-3,CASSLVGHTDTQYF
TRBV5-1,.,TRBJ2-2,CASSLERRRNTGELFF
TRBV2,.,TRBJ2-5,CASSVRDRETQYF
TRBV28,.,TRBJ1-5,CASRGSDGNQPQHF
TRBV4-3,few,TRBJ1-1,CASSASGNTEAFF
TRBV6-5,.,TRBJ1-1,CASSYDDTTGTEAFF
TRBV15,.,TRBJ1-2,CATSREGTDHYGYTF
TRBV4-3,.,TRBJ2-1,CASSQAGASEQFF
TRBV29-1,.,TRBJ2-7,CSATGQYTGDEQYF
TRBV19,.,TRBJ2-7,CASSIARAPGFYEQYF
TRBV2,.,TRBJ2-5,CASSRLQGGLGETQYF
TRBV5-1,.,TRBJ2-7,CASSFSAGTANYEQYF
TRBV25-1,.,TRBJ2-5,CASDGGNRGLLETQYF
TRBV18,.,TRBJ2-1,CASSPKLAGTYNEQFF
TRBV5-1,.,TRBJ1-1,CASFHGGGTGAAFF
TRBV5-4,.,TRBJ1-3,CASSQKKGFSGNTIYF